This T cell receptor beta chain was identified in a study of blood T cell repertoires in COVID-19. Study-level information: From T cells, B-cell-depleted T cells, or PBMCs came the material, which was cDNA or gDNA.

Unmatched junction bases numbered 3, after V lost 2 bases and J lost 2 bases. CDR1 is KGHSH and CDR2 is LQKENI in the germline V gene. This CDR3 has 15 residues. Original processing notes: Amplification of reference gene primers was used by the study to estimate nucleated cell counts. Libraries were prepared by immunoSEQ multiplex PCR; TCRdb keeps only in-frame clonotypes and omits some of them. The DNA was the basis for D and trimming; V, J and clone size are from that table. The table has a few hundred thousand clones, around 82% seen once. Seattle's enrolled individuals joined amid active infection and were then monitored longitudinally.

The sequenced sample consisted of peripheral blood. This sequence joins TRBV18 and TRBJ2-7, with 10 positions matching TRBD1. The source of this sequence is a human donor with COVID-19, enrolled during active disease. The donor label of this sample is uncertain. The CDR3 nucleotides are TGTGCCAGCTCACCAGGGACAGGGGATCCCTACGAGCAGTACTTC. Translating gives CASSPGTGDPYEQYF.